Shown below are 32 T cell receptor beta chains from a single sample sequenced in a study of kidney transplant recipient with SARS-CoV-2 infection. TCRdb ran MiXCR on the reads and lists one entry per CDR3 protein. The table lists 250,000 or so distinct CDR3 sequences, 29% of them singletons. Sequencing used a blood sample, obtained at baseline and around day 120 from a kidney transplant recipient. The receptors shown here come from a male patient in his 30s who had COVID-19 and was a kidney transplant recipient. Some T cells may trace back to the graft donor.

The V and J genes are TRBV12-3 or TRBV12-4 and TRBJ1-4; 8 bases are a match to TRBD1. The ends lost 5 bases at V and 5 bases at J; junction bases unmatched: 4. The CDR3 consists of 14 residues. The CDR3 coding sequence is TGTGCCAGCAGTCGGGACAGGACGAATGAAAAACTGTTTTTT. It codes for CASSRDRTNEKLFF.

This clonotype was recorded once. Since a far larger clone is one base different, this is likely a read error. The V call is TRBV7-6, the J call TRBJ1-1; perhaps TRBD1 as D (5 bases). Germline V CDR1 and CDR2: SGHVS, FNYEAQ. The length of the CDR3 is 12 residues. The CDR3 spells CASSLGGTGAFF. The CDR3 coding sequence is TGTGCCAGCAGCTTAGGCGGGACTGGAGCTTTCTTT.

As concerns this clonotype: This may arise from a read error, as a much more abundant clone is one base away. The chain joins TRBV11-3 to TRBJ2-1; D may correspond to TRBD1 or TRBD2 (6 bases each). Germline CDR1 reads SGHNT; CDR2 reads YENEEA. V was cut by 1 base and J by 11 bases, with 21 bases left in between. The CDR3 is 16 residues long. DNA for the CDR3: TGTGCCAGCAGCTTAGGAGCTATCCCAGGAGGGGGTAAGCAGTTCTTC. This encodes CASSLGAIPGGGKQFF. Looking up the rest from reference TRBV11-3 and TRBJ2-1 gives the full variable domain: EAGVVQSPRYKIIEKKQPVAFWCNPISGHNTLYWYLQNLGQGPELLIRYENEEAVDDSQLPKDRFSAERLKGVDSTLKIQPAELGDSAVYLCASSLGAIPGGGKQFFGPGTRLTVL.

The chain combines TRBV7-2 with TRBJ2-1, with D maybe TRBD1 (6 bases). Trimming shortened V by 5 bases and J by 0 bases, and 11 bases separated the two germline ends. The germline gives CDR1 SGHTA, CDR2 FQGNSA. CDR3 size: 15 residues. The CDR3 coding sequence is TGTGCCAGCAGCACCTACAGGGCCTCCTACAATGAGCAGTTCTTC. It translates to CASSTYRASYNEQFF.

This clonotype was seen repeatedly, ten times or more. The chain has TRBV5-1 and TRBJ2-7; D may correspond to TRBD1 or TRBD2 (5 bases each). This CDR3 region has 14 residues. V lost 0 bases and J lost 6, with 13 bases in between. Germline assignment: CDR1 SGHRS and CDR2 YFSETQ. Written as DNA, the CDR3 is TGCGCCAGCAGCTTGGCCGGGACGGCACGCGAGCAGTACTTC. It specifies CASSLAGTAREQYF.

This clonotype has a count of ten or more. The CDR3 DNA is TGTGCCAGCAGTAGATGTACGGAATGTAGAAAGACCTATGGCTACACCTTC. It translates to CASSRCTECRKTYGYTF. The chain joins TRBV6-1 to TRBJ1-2; D remains unclear. The CDR3 covers 17 residues. V lost 5 bases to trimming and J lost 4 bases, with 23 bases between them. CDR1 is MNHNS and CDR2 is SASEGT in the germline V gene.

This clonotype was counted only a few times. V usage is TRBV5-4 and J usage is TRBJ1-2; no clear D. The V gene lost 7 bases and the J gene lost 4 bases, with 23 bases spanning the gap. This CDR3 spans 16 amino acids. Germline V CDR1 and CDR2: SGHNT, YYREEE (reference sequence). CDR3 coding DNA: TGTGCCAGCCAAGTTGGCGTACCAGGAAAGACCTATGGCTACACCTTC. Amino acids: CASQVGVPGKTYGYTF.

This clonotype appeared many times. This chain links TRBV6-5 with TRBJ1-2, with TRBD1 as a possible D gene (5 bases). This CDR3 has 13 amino acids. V lost 6 bases and J 3 bases, leaving 11 bases between the germline ends. Germline CDR1 MNHEY, CDR2 SVGAGI. The CDR3 reads CASRSRVYYGYTF. CDR3 DNA: TGTGCCAGCAGGAGCAGGGTTTACTATGGCTACACCTTC.

This clonotype was seen repeatedly, ten times or more. The gene calls are TRBV12-3 or TRBV12-4 and TRBJ1-2; D call uncertain. Trimming took 5 bases from V and 4 from J, leaving 23 bases between them. The CDR3 totals 17 residues. The CDR3 sequence: CASSLTLTAGKTYGYTF. In DNA, the CDR3 is TGTGCCAGCAGTCTCACCCTCACAGCAGGAAAGACCTATGGCTACACCTTC.

This clonotype was counted many times. V gene TRBV7-9 combines with J gene TRBJ2-7; D tentatively reads TRBD1 or TRBD2 (5 bases each). From germline, CDR1 is SEHNR and CDR2 FQNEAQ (reference sequence). The CDR3 extends over 14 amino acids. Trimming took off 3 bases at V and 2 bases at J, with 11 bases between the two ends. In nucleotides, the CDR3 is TGTGCCAGCAGCTTGGGGGACGGTGCCTACGAGCAGTACTTC. Encoded protein: CASSLGDGAYEQYF. Looking up the rest from reference TRBV7-9 and TRBJ2-7 gives the full variable domain: DTGVSQNPRHKITKRGQNVTFRCDPISEHNRLYWYRQTLGQGPEFLTYFQNEAQLEKSRLLSDRFSAERPKGSFSTLEIQRTEQGDSAMYLCASSLGDGAYEQYFGPGTRLTVT.

Details on this clonotype: This may be a read error: a much more frequent sequence differs by one nucleotide. The rearrangement links TRBV5-4 to TRBJ1-3, with TRBD1 identical over 7 bases. In germline, CDR1 is SGHNT, CDR2 YYREEE (reference sequence). This CDR3 region has 16 residues. CDR3 DNA sequence: TGTGCCAGCAGCGCATGGGACAGAGCCTCTGGAAACACCACATATTTT. Protein sequence: CASSAWDRASGNTTYF. Full variable domain (rest looked up from reference TRBV5-4 and TRBJ1-3): ETGVTQSPTHLIKTRGQQVTLRCSSQSGHNTVSWYQQALGQGPQFIFQYYREEENGRGNFPPRFSGLQFPNYSSELNVNALELDDSALYLCASSAWDRASGNTTYFGEGSWLTVV.

As to this clonotype: A clone one base away is much larger, so this may be a read error. This chain links TRBV12-3 or TRBV12-4 with TRBJ2-1; a possible D gene is TRBD2 (6 bases). The CDR3 spans 13 residues. The germline V and J ends were trimmed by 4 bases and 10 bases, with 14 bases remaining between them. The CDR3, as DNA: TGTGCCAGCAGTTCGGGACTCACCAAAGAGCAGTTCTTC. Protein: CASSSGLTKEQFF.

Comments on this clonotype: A much larger clone lies a single base off, so this may be a read error. The V call is TRBV7-8, the J call TRBJ1-2; weak D call: TRBD1 (5 bases). Trimming pared 3 bases from V and 4 bases from J, leaving 15 bases between. The CDR3 has 15 residues. The germline V gene has CDR1 SGHVS and CDR2 FQNEAQ. The CDR3 loop is CASSLGTGSSYGYTF. CDR3 in DNA: TGTGCCAGCAGCTTGGGAACAGGAAGTAGCTATGGCTACACCTTC.

This clonotype has at least ten counts. The chain links TRBV5-8 to TRBJ1-2; D unresolved. Germline assignment: CDR1 SGHTS and CDR2 YDEGEE. The CDR3 extends over 16 amino acids. Trimming took 7 bases from V and 4 from J, leaving 23 bases between them. The CDR3 region has the DNA TGTGCCAGCGGCGAAGATCATCCACGAAAGACCTATGGCTACACCTTC. This codes for CASGEDHPRKTYGYTF.

The CDR3 sequence is CASSQDAGLAGPEQFF. The CDR3, as DNA: TGTGCCAGCAGCCAAGATGCGGGACTAGCGGGACCTGAGCAGTTCTTC. The genes are TRBV3-1 and TRBJ2-1; 13 bases fit TRBD2. Germline V gene sequence: CDR1 LGHDT, CDR2 YNNKEL (reference sequence). Trimming removed 0 bases from V and 9 bases from J; junction bases left unmatched: 5. The CDR3 loop spans 16 amino acids.

The chain has TRBV5-5 and TRBJ1-2, with D unclear. The CDR3 has 16 residues. Trimming removed 7 bases from V and 4 bases from J, with 23 bases in between. CDR1 is SGHKS and CDR2 is YYEKEE in the germline V gene (reference sequence). The CDR3 coding sequence is TGTGCCAGCTGCTGCCCTGTCTCGCGAAAGACCTATGGCTACACCTTC. Amino acid sequence: CASCCPVSRKTYGYTF.

This clonotype showed up many times. This chain links TRBV9 with TRBJ1-2; the match to TRBD1 covers 7 bases. Losses at the gene ends were 0 bases for V and 4 bases for J; bases not matched to a gene: 6. The CDR3 totals 15 residues. Germline V gene lookup returns CDR1 SGDLS and CDR2 YYNGEE. The CDR3 region has the DNA TGTGCCAGCAGCGTAGGGGACAGCTCTAGCTATGGCTACACCTTC. Protein product: CASSVGDSSSYGYTF.

In its sample, this clonotype was seen many times. The chain carries TRBV7-2 and TRBJ2-3; D is unclear. The CDR3 runs to 12 residues. V was cut by 5 bases and J by 3 bases, with 6 bases left in between. The germline gives CDR1 SGHTA, CDR2 FQGNSA. The CDR3 sequence is CASSISTDTQYF. The DNA of the CDR3 is TGTGCCAGCAGCATATCGACAGATACGCAGTATTTT.

The V gene is TRBV9, the J gene TRBJ2-2; D is uncertain. The V and J ends lost 4 bases and 1 base respectively, with 14 bases between them. CDR1 is SGDLS, CDR2 YYNGEE, per germline. The CDR3 contains 16 residues. Written as DNA, the CDR3 is TGTGCCAGCAGCCCCCACACCACGGAGAACACCGGGGAGCTGTTTTTT. It codes for CASSPHTTENTGELFF. Together with reference TRBV9 and TRBJ2-2, the CDR3 gives the full variable domain: DSGVTQTPKHLITATGQRVTLRCSPRSGDLSVYWYQQSLDQGLQFLIQYYNGEERAKGNILERFSAQQFPDLHSELNLSSLELGDSALYFCASSPHTTENTGELFFGEGSRLTVL.

At least ten counts were recorded for this clonotype. V and J are TRBV7-9 and TRBJ1-1; TRBD1 might be the D (5 bases). CDR3 length: 18 residues. Trimming cost V 4 bases and J 0 bases, with 21 bases left between them. Germline assignment: CDR1 SEHNR and CDR2 FQNEAQ (reference sequence). CDR3 sequence (DNA): TGTGCCAGCAGCTCGTTGGGGCCTACCGGGACGGTGAACACTGAAGCTTTCTTT. Residues: CASSSLGPTGTVNTEAFF.

The chain combines TRBV11-2 with TRBJ2-3; maybe TRBD1 (7 bases). The V end was cut by 1 base, the J end by 5 bases, with 19 bases between. Germline-derived CDR1 and CDR2 are SGHAT and FQNNGV. The CDR3 is 17 residues long. CDR3 in amino acids: CASSLGTGGLYQDTQYF. The DNA of the CDR3 is TGTGCCAGCAGCTTAGGGACAGGAGGGTTGTATCAAGATACGCAGTATTTT.

This clonotype was observed at least ten times. V usage is TRBV7-6 and J usage is TRBJ1-2; D remains unclear. The CDR3 is made up of 17 amino acids. Trimming took off 5 bases at V and 4 bases at J, with 23 bases between the two ends. Per germline, CDR1 SGHVS and CDR2 FNYEAQ. CDR3 region: CASSRDLESRKTYGYTF. The CDR3 DNA reads as TGTGCCAGCAGCAGGGATCTTGAATCTCGAAAGACCTATGGCTACACCTTC.

Notes on this clonotype: This may stem from a read error, because a much larger clone lies one nucleotide away. The chain recombines TRBV6-6 with TRBJ1-1; D is unresolved. Trimming removed 8 bases at V and 3 bases at J, with 13 bases between. Germline loops: CDR1 MNHNY, CDR2 SVGAGI (reference sequence). There are 13 residues in the CDR3. The chain's CDR3 is CASGLNRDTEAFF. The CDR3 coding sequence is TGTGCCAGCGGCCTAAACCGGGACACTGAAGCTTTCTTT.

Of note for this clonotype: This could be a read error, since a much larger clone is one nucleotide away. The V gene is TRBV28, the J gene TRBJ2-2; 10 bases map to TRBD1. Germline-derived CDR1 and CDR2 are MDHEN and SYDVKM. V trimming: 6 bases; J trimming: 6 bases; junction bases outside the gene matches: 4. The CDR3 loop spans 14 amino acids. The CDR3 spells CASRPTGGPGELFF. The CDR3 DNA follows: TGTGCCAGCAGGCCGACAGGGGGCCCCGGGGAGCTGTTTTTT.

To note about this clonotype: A much larger clonotype is one base distant, so this may be a read error. The chain employs TRBV12-2 and TRBJ1-2. TRBV12-2 is deemed a pseudogene. The CDR3 runs 17 residues. CDR3 DNA: TGTACAAGTCGCGAAGGTCTGACTCCACGAAAGACCTATGGCTACACCTTC. Encoded protein: CTSREGLTPRKTYGYTF.

Ten or more counts support this clonotype. V is TRBV24-1 and J is TRBJ2-4; 8 bases are a match to TRBD1. The CDR3 loop spans 14 amino acids. J was trimmed by 8 bases and V by 4 bases; bases with no gene match: 6. CDR1 KGHDR and CDR2 SFDVKD come from the germline V gene. In nucleotides, the CDR3 is TGTGCCACCAGTGACCCGGGACAGGAGCACATTCAGTACTTC. It is translated as CATSDPGQEHIQYF.

This clonotype was detected many times. This rearrangement joins TRBV4-3 to TRBJ2-1; TRBD2 matches 12 bases. Germline V CDR1 and CDR2: LGHNA, YSLEER. There are 16 residues in the CDR3. The J segment lost 12 bases and the V segment lost 0 bases, leaving 9 bases of the junction unmatched. The CDR3 spells CASSQESSGGARVQFF. Written as DNA, the CDR3 is TGCGCCAGCAGCCAAGAGTCTAGCGGGGGGGCAAGGGTGCAGTTCTTC.

This clonotype was counted ten times or more. The V call is TRBV28, the J call TRBJ2-7; 9 bases agree with TRBD1. The CDR3 length is 13 residues. CDR1 is MDHEN and CDR2 is SYDVKM in the germline V gene. V shed 5 bases, J shed 3 bases, and the junction held 2 bases outside the gene matches. In DNA, the CDR3 is TGTGCCAGCAGTCCGGGACAGGGCTACGAGCAGTACTTC. Translation: CASSPGQGYEQYF.

This clonotype was observed many times. The rearrangement uses TRBV4-1 and TRBJ2-7; TRBD2 matches 9 bases. The CDR3 totals 16 residues. J was trimmed by 3 bases and V by 4 bases; bases with no gene match: 10. Germline-derived CDR1 and CDR2 are MGHRA and YSYEKL. CDR3 protein: CASSPTEAGGGYEQYF. The CDR3 DNA sequence: TGCGCCAGCAGCCCGACGGAAGCGGGAGGTGGCTACGAGCAGTACTTC.

For this clonotype: One base away lies a much larger clone, so this may be a sequencing read error. The J gene is TRBJ1-2, the V gene TRBV7-2; D may be TRBD1 (6 bases). Trimming cost V 3 bases and J 4 bases, with 15 bases left between them. Germline CDR1 and CDR2: SGHTA and FQGNSA. This CDR3 comprises 15 residues. The CDR3 sequence: CASSFVAGVGYGYTF. The CDR3 DNA reads as TGTGCCAGCAGCTTCGTAGCAGGGGTGGGCTATGGCTACACCTTC.

The chain recombines TRBV20-1 with TRBJ2-1, with D perhaps matching TRBD2 (6 bases). The V end lost 1 base, the J end lost 7 bases, and 17 bases lay between the germline ends. The germline V gene encodes CDR1 DFQATT and CDR2 SNEGSKA (reference sequence). The CDR3 covers 15 residues. The CDR3 spells CSARVTGSTSNEQFF. CDR3 coding DNA: TGCAGTGCTAGAGTAACCGGGAGCACCTCGAATGAGCAGTTCTTC.

This clonotype was counted only a few times. A much larger clone lies one base from this, so it may be a read error. V is TRBV7-3 and J is TRBJ1-2; 9 bases are shared with TRBD1. The junction had 12 bases not matched to a gene; V was cut back by 5 bases and J by 8 bases. Germline V gene lookup returns CDR1 SGHTA and CDR2 FQGTGA. The CDR3 spans 15 residues. CDR3 in amino acids: CASSAGSGTGRGYTF. The CDR3 nucleotides are TGTGCCAGCAGCGCTGGATCCGGGACAGGGAGGGGCTACACCTTC. Full variable domain (rest looked up from reference TRBV7-3 and TRBJ1-2): GAGVSQTPSNKVTEKGKYVELRCDPISGHTALYWYRQSLGQGPEFLIYFQGTGAADDSGLPNDRFFAVRPEGSVSTLKIQRTERGDSAVYLCASSAGSGTGRGYTFGSGTRLTVV.